This T cell receptor (beta chain) was sequenced in a study of CD8 T cells in ankylosing spondylitis. Study-level findings and limits: Seemingly distinctive of ankylosing spondylitis blood was a TCR beta motif formed by eight highly homologous variants. The authors reported significant enrichment of disease-linked clones in matched ankylosing spondylitis synovial fluid. Some motif variants had been reported before (in reactive arthritis synovial fluid and blood).

TCRdb used MiXCR to reprocess the 5' RACE reads, holding one entry per CDR3 protein. The sample carries more than 600,000 distinct CDR3 sequences, roughly 19% recorded once. The germline V gene has CDR1 MNHEY and CDR2 SMNVEV (reference sequence). Trimming shortened V by 0 bases and J by 0 bases, and 4 bases separated the two germline ends. The length of the CDR3 is 14 residues. There are many counts of this clonotype. Its specificity is not known. This TCR was recovered from a male donor with ankylosing spondylitis. This sequence joins TRBV27 and TRBJ2-3, with no clear D. The sequenced sample was blood, either unsorted or a sorted T cell fraction (not recorded which). The CDR3 DNA is TGTGCCAGCAGTTTATCCTCTAGCACAGATACGCAGTATTTT. Its translation: CASSLSSSTDTQYF.